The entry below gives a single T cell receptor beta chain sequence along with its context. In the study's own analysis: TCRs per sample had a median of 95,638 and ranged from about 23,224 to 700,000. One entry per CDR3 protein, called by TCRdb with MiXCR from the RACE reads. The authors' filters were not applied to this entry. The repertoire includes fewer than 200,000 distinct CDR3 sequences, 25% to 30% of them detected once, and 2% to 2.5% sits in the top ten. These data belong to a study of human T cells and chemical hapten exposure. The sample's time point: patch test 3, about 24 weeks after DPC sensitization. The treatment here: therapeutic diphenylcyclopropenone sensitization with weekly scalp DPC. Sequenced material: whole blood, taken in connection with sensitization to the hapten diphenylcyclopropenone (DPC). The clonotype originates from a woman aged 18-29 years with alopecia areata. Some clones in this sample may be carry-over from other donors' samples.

The CDR3 protein is CSSWTHGYTF. The DNA of the CDR3 is TGCAGCTCTTGGACCCATGGCTACACCTTC. The rearrangement links TRBV29-1 to TRBJ1-2, with D hard to call. The CDR3 contains 10 residues. Looked up from germline, CDR1 is SQVTM and CDR2 is ANQGSEA. The V gene lost 8 bases and the J gene lost 6 bases, with 10 bases spanning the gap.